These 19 T cell receptor beta chains originate from one sample sequenced in a study of blood T cell repertoires in COVID-19. Produced via immunoSEQ multiplex PCR; TCRdb's table is partial and in-frame only. This table has a few hundred thousand clones, approximately 85% appearing once. Specimen: PBMCs or T cells enriched from blood (not recorded which). The receptors come from a woman aged 45-60 years who had recovered from COVID-19.

The rearrangement links TRBV29-1 to TRBJ2-3; 8 bases match TRBD2. V trimming: 4 bases; J trimming: 0 bases; junction bases outside the gene matches: 3. The V gene's germline CDR1 is SQVTM and CDR2 ANQGSEA. CDR3 size: 14 residues. The CDR3 nucleotides are TGCAGCGTTGTCCCTAGCGGGAGCACAGATACGCAGTATTTT. Its translation is CSVVPSGSTDTQYF.

The chain has TRBV6-5 and TRBJ2-5; 10 bases are a match to TRBD2. Looked up from germline, CDR1 is MNHEY and CDR2 is SVGAGI. The CDR3 sequence is 16 residues long. With V trimmed by 2 bases and J by 2 bases, 5 bases remained unmatched. The CDR3 loop reads CASSYTLAGAQETQYF. The CDR3, as DNA: TGTGCCAGCAGTTACACTCTAGCGGGAGCTCAAGAGACCCAGTACTTC.

The sample holds one count of this clone. V is TRBV28 and J is TRBJ2-5, with 7 bases that match TRBD1. This CDR3 region has 16 residues. V lost 6 bases and J lost 1; bases outside the gene matches: 11. Per the germline V gene, CDR1 is MDHEN and CDR2 is SYDVKM. CDR3 sequence reads: CASSSSRDSFQETQYF. CDR3 bases: TGTGCCAGCAGCTCCTCACGGGACAGCTTCCAAGAGACCCAGTACTTC.

The chain recombines TRBV11-1 with TRBJ2-1; maybe TRBD1 (6 bases). Germline V lookup: CDR1 SGHAT, CDR2 FQDESV (reference sequence). V dropped 5 bases and J dropped 8 bases, with 19 bases sitting between them. The CDR3 spans 15 residues. The CDR3, as DNA: TGTGCCAGCAGCCCCAAGCCTCAGGGACACGATGAGCAGTTCTTC. It yields the protein CASSPKPQGHDEQFF.

The chain uses TRBV3-1 (or the pseudogene TRBV3-2) and TRBJ1-6, with D maybe TRBD1 (6 bases). The CDR3 length is 15 residues. V was cut by 1 base and J by 10 bases, with 14 bases left in between. Germline assignment: CDR1 LGHDT and CDR2 YNNKEL (reference sequence). The CDR3 nucleotides read TGTGCCAGCAGCCAAGCTGTAGGGGGACGGTCACCCCTCCACTTT. It codes for CASSQAVGGRSPLHF.

The chain links TRBV6-5 to TRBJ2-7, with TRBD1 as a possible D gene (7 bases). The CDR3 spans 15 residues. Germline loops: CDR1 MNHEY, CDR2 SVGAGI. The V gene lost 5 bases and the J gene lost 3 bases, with 17 bases spanning the gap. CDR3: CASSQGGQSIYEQYF. The CDR3 DNA follows: TGTGCCAGCAGTCAGGGGGGACAGAGCATCTACGAGCAGTACTTC.

The V gene is TRBV28, the J gene TRBJ1-4; 7 bases line up with TRBD1. Per germline, CDR1 MDHEN and CDR2 SYDVKM. The CDR3 runs 15 residues. The V and J ends lost 7 bases and 2 bases, in that order; junction bases with no gene match: 7. The CDR3 nucleotides are TGTGCCAGCAAGCCGGTGACAGGGACTAATGAAAAACTGTTTTTT. This gives the protein CASKPVTGTNEKLFF. Drawing the rest from reference TRBV28 and TRBJ1-4, the complete variable domain is DVKVTQSSRYLVKRTGEKVFLECVQDMDHENMFWYRQDPGLGLRLIYFSYDVKMKEKGDIPEGYSVSREKKERFSLILESASTNQTSMYLCASKPVTGTNEKLFFGSGTQLSVL.

The rearrangement uses TRBV5-1 and TRBJ2-3, with 10 nucleotides matching TRBD1. Germline CDR1 SGHRS, CDR2 YFSETQ. The V gene end was trimmed by 4 bases and the J gene end by 5 bases; junction bases not matched to a gene: 10. The CDR3 has 16 residues. CDR3 sequence reads: CASSLSGTGVGDTQYF. The CDR3 nucleotides are TGCGCCAGCAGCCTATCGGGGACAGGGGTTGGAGATACGCAGTATTTT.

The chain has TRBV15 and TRBJ2-7; perhaps TRBD1 as D (5 bases). Between the trimmed V and J ends, which lost 1 base and 11 bases, there was a span of 24 bases. Germline V CDR1 and CDR2: LNHNV, YYDKDF (reference sequence). This CDR3 spans 16 amino acids. The CDR3 DNA follows: TGTGCCACCAGCAGAGGTGACAGACCTGAATTACGAGAGGAGTACTTC. Its translation is CATSRGDRPELREEYF.

The V call is TRBV6-5, the J call TRBJ2-3; D remains ambiguous. Germline V gene data show CDR1 as MNHEY and CDR2 as SVGAGI. The CDR3 totals 13 residues. The germline V and J ends were trimmed by 6 bases and 2 bases, with 9 bases remaining between them. CDR3 nucleotides: TGTGCCAGCAGGCGAACAGCCACAGATACGCAGTATTTT. It encodes CASRRTATDTQYF.

Regarding this clone: This specimen includes other DNA sequences encoding the same CDR3. The V and J genes are TRBV2 and TRBJ2-1; D uncertain. CDR1 SNHLY and CDR2 FYNNEI come from the germline V gene. V lost 3 bases to trimming and J lost 5 bases, with 8 bases between them. The CDR3 loop spans 13 amino acids. In DNA, the CDR3 is TGTGCCAGCAGTGAGTTGAGAGACAATGAGCAGTTCTTC. Its translation: CASSELRDNEQFF.

This clone has only a few counts. The chain carries TRBV28 and TRBJ1-6; perhaps TRBD1 as D (6 bases). Trimming shortened V by 6 bases and J by 7 bases, and 25 bases separated the two germline ends. The CDR3 runs to 18 residues. Looked up from germline, CDR1 is MDHEN and CDR2 is SYDVKM. The CDR3 DNA is TGTGCCAGCAGAAATTCAGACAGGTTTCAGCCCGCAAATTCACCCCTCCACTTT. It encodes CASRNSDRFQPANSPLHF.

The chain recombines TRBV28 with TRBJ2-2, with D tentatively TRBD2 (6 bases). CDR1 is MDHEN and CDR2 is SYDVKM in the germline V gene. V lost 3 bases and J 0 bases, leaving 17 bases between the germline ends. There are 18 residues in the CDR3. In nucleotides, the CDR3 is TGTGCCAGCAGTTTTCCCCCTGAGTGGGAGGCGAACACCGGGGAGCTGTTTTTT. Its protein is CASSFPPEWEANTGELFF.

The gene calls are TRBV2 and TRBJ1-5, with 7 bases aligning to TRBD1. V lost 6 bases to trimming and J lost 1 base; unmatched junction nucleotides: 3. CDR3 length equals 14 residues. The germline CDR1 and CDR2 sequences are SNHLY and FYNNEI. In DNA, the CDR3 is TGTGCCAGCAGGAGGGACAGAAGCAATCAGCCCCAGCATTTT. It encodes CASRRDRSNQPQHF.

The CDR3 spells CASSLQREVRSYNEQFF. As DNA, the CDR3 is TGTGCCAGCAGTTTGCAGCGGGAGGTTCGTTCCTACAATGAGCAGTTCTTC. V gene TRBV6-2 or TRBV6-3 combines with J gene TRBJ2-1; 9 bases align to TRBD2. CDR3 length: 17 amino acids. J was trimmed by 1 base and V by 4 bases; bases with no gene match: 8. Looked up from germline, CDR1 is MNHEY and CDR2 is SVGEGT.

The rearrangement uses TRBV9 and TRBJ2-7, with 11 bases matching TRBD2. This CDR3 has 17 amino acids. V shed 0 bases and J 3 bases; nucleotides not matched to a gene: 8. CDR1 SGDLS and CDR2 YYNGEE come from the germline V gene. The CDR3 bases are TGTGCCAGCAGCGTAGCCCCGGGACTAGCGGAGGACTACGAGCAGTACTTC. This encodes CASSVAPGLAEDYEQYF.

The chain recombines TRBV27 with TRBJ1-1, with 12 bases aligning to TRBD1. V gave up 8 bases and J gave up 8 bases; unmatched junction bases: 9. Germline values: CDR1 MNHEY, CDR2 SMNVEV (reference sequence). The CDR3 runs 14 residues. CDR3 nucleotide sequence: TGTGCCAGCGGGGACAGGGGGCCGCCACCGGAAGCTTTCTTT. Translating gives CASGDRGPPPEAFF.

This chain uses TRBV5-1 with TRBJ2-1; D is ambiguous. CDR1 SGHRS and CDR2 YFSETQ come from the germline V gene. The CDR3 length is 16 residues. Trimming took 0 bases from V and 0 from J, leaving 10 bases between them. The CDR3 DNA reads as TGCGCCAGCAGCTTGGATGCATCGAGCTCCTACAATGAGCAGTTCTTC. As protein: CASSLDASSSYNEQFF.

Worth noting for this clone: The sample holds other DNA sequences that translate to the same CDR3. The CDR3 DNA sequence: TGTGCCAGCAGTGAAGGCAGGGTCGCCTACAATGAGCAGTTCTTC. This translates into CASSEGRVAYNEQFF. This rearrangement joins TRBV2 to TRBJ2-1; D is perhaps TRBD1 (5 bases). The CDR3 spans 15 residues. Trimming left V 1 base short and J 2 bases short, with 9 bases between. CDR1 and CDR2 from the germline V gene are SNHLY and FYNNEI.